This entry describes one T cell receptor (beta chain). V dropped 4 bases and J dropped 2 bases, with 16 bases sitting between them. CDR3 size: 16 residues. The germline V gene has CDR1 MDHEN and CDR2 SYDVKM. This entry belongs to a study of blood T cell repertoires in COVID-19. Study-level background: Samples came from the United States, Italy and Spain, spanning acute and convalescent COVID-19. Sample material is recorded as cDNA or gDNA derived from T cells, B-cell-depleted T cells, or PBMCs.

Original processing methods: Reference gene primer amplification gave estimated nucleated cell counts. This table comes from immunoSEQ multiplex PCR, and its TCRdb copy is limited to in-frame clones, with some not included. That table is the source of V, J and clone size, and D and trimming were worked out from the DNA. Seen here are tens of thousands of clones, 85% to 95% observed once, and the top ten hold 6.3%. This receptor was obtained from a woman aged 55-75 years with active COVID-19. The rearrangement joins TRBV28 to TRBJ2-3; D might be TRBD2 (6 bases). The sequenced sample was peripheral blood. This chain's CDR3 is CASSSGLPTNTDTQYF. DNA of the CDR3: TGTGCCAGCAGTTCCGGACTACCGACTAACACAGATACGCAGTATTTT.